Sequencing of this TCR beta chain was carried out in a study of CD8+CD57+ T cells in acquired aplastic anemia. Study-level information: 3 to 4 ug was the average amount of DNA from sorted CD4+ and CD8+ cells. Reads per healthy sample averaged around 9.9 million (CD4+) and 11.0 million (CD8+).

Overall study results and limits: A significant difference in CD8+ Simpson's diversity between patients and controls was not found. The number of CD8+ CDR3 sequences shared by patients and controls was around 30.

This CDR3 is 13 amino acids long. Trimming cost V 4 bases and J 7 bases; bases outside gene matches: 5. Germline CDR1 reads MGHRA; CDR2 reads YSYEKL. Using genomic DNA as the template, TCR beta VDJ and CDR3 profiling was carried out. TCRdb independently ran MiXCR on the reads; one entry per CDR3 protein. The data show some 180,000 distinct CDR3 sequences, with about half seen just once and about 2.9% held by the top ten. With regard to this clonotype: Antigen: not known.

The origin of this receptor is a human donor in good health. The rearrangement uses TRBV4-1 and TRBJ2-3, with 7 bases matching TRBD2. Sequencing was performed on sorted CD4+, CD8+, or CD8+CD57+ T cells (not recorded which) from PBMCs. DNA for the CDR3: TGCGCCAGCAGCCGGGACGGGAGGAATACGCAGTATTTT. The encoded protein is CASSRDGRNTQYF.